The rows below give T cell receptor beta chains drawn from one sample of a study of shared T cell receptors in the human thymus. Some clones are missing from TCRdb's copy, which holds only in-frame ones; the method was immunoSEQ multiplex PCR. The table shows about 380,000 clones, with over 90% occurring only once. The sequenced sample was thymocytes. These receptors all come from a human donor. CDR3s include the opening cysteine and the closing phenylalanine or tryptophan. A D gene is named only where the DNA matches it firmly. Expanded clones are given a class, and other clones once, few, many or no size at all.

V gene: TRBV4-1
clone size: NA
D gene: TRBD1
J gene: TRBJ1-2
CDR3 protein: CASSQGMTGTNYGYTF
CDR3 DNA: TGCGCCAGCAGCCAAGGGATGACAGGGACCAACTATGGCTACACCTTC

V gene: TRBV28
clone size: NA
D gene: NA
J gene: TRBJ2-1
CDR3 protein: CASSLSGTTYNEQFF
CDR3 DNA: TGTGCCAGCAGTTTATCGGGTACTACCTACAATGAGCAGTTCTTC

V gene: TRBV25-1
clone size: NA
D gene: TRBD1
J gene: TRBJ1-5
CDR3 protein: CASQGASNQPQHF
CDR3 DNA: TGTGCCAGCCAGGGGGCCAGTAATCAGCCCCAGCATTTT

V gene: TRBV7-8
clone size: NA
D gene: TRBD1
J gene: TRBJ2-7
CDR3 protein: CASSLGQGAYEQYF
CDR3 DNA: TGTGCCAGCAGCTTAGGCCAGGGGGCTTACGAGCAGTACTTC

V gene: TRBV27
clone size: NA
D gene: NA
J gene: TRBJ2-6
CDR3 protein: CASSPTLGQLKASGANVLTF
CDR3 DNA: TGTGCCAGCAGTCCTACTTTGGGGCAGTTGAAAGCCTCTGGGGCCAACGTCCTGACTTTC

V gene: TRBV5-6
clone size: NA
D gene: TRBD2
J gene: TRBJ2-3
CDR3 protein: CASSSPGREGRPLTDTQYF
CDR3 DNA: TGTGCCAGCAGCTCCCCGGGGCGGGAGGGCCGGCCTCTCACAGATACGCAGTATTTT

V gene: TRBV28
clone size: once
D gene: TRBD1
J gene: TRBJ1-5
CDR3 protein: CASRQRTGSPQYSNQPQHF
CDR3 DNA: TGTGCCAGCAGACAGCGGACAGGGTCCCCCCAATATAGCAATCAGCCCCAGCATTTT

V gene: TRBV4-2
clone size: NA
D gene: TRBD2
J gene: TRBJ2-3
CDR3 protein: CASSQGSEREWDTDTQYF
CDR3 DNA: TGTGCCAGCAGCCAAGGATCCGAGCGGGAGTGGGATACAGATACGCAGTATTTT

V gene: TRBV20-1
clone size: NA
D gene: NA
J gene: TRBJ2-7
CDR3 protein: CSARWREQYF
CDR3 DNA: TGCAGTGCTAGGTGGCGGGAGCAGTACTTC

V gene: TRBV4-2
clone size: NA
D gene: NA
J gene: TRBJ2-1
CDR3 protein: CASSQETGAYNEQFF
CDR3 DNA: TGTGCCAGCAGCCAAGAAACGGGAGCCTACAATGAGCAGTTCTTC

V gene: TRBV4-2
clone size: NA
D gene: TRBD2
J gene: TRBJ2-1
CDR3 protein: CASSQPAGTYNEQFF
CDR3 DNA: TGTGCCAGCAGCCAACCAGCGGGAACCTACAATGAGCAGTTCTTC

V gene: TRBV6-1
clone size: once
D gene: TRBD1
J gene: TRBJ1-1
CDR3 protein: CASSEVEKGRGGNTEAFF
CDR3 DNA: TGTGCCAGCAGTGAAGTTGAGAAAGGCAGGGGGGGTAACACTGAAGCTTTCTTT

V gene: TRBV30
clone size: NA
D gene: NA
J gene: TRBJ2-7
CDR3 protein: CAWKPSSREHYEQYF
CDR3 DNA: TGTGCCTGGAAACCGTCCTCCCGGGAGCACTACGAGCAGTACTTC

V gene: TRBV29-1
clone size: NA
D gene: TRBD1
J gene: TRBJ2-7
CDR3 protein: CSVLDRGNEQYF
CDR3 DNA: TGCAGCGTTCTAGACAGGGGGAACGAGCAGTACTTC

V gene: TRBV5-1
clone size: NA
D gene: TRBD1
J gene: TRBJ1-3
CDR3 protein: CASSWTGGSGNTIYF
CDR3 DNA: TGCGCCAGCAGCTGGACAGGGGGAAGTGGAAACACCATATATTTT

V gene: TRBV2
clone size: once
D gene: NA
J gene: TRBJ1-2
CDR3 protein: CASRAPTTNYGYTF
CDR3 DNA: TGTGCCAGCAGGGCACCTACAACTAACTATGGCTACACCTTC

V gene: TRBV7-2
clone size: NA
D gene: NA
J gene: TRBJ2-1
CDR3 protein: CASSLAWGGHNNEQFF
CDR3 DNA: TGTGCCAGCAGCTTAGCTTGGGGCGGACACAACAATGAGCAGTTCTTC

V gene: TRBV19
clone size: NA
D gene: NA
J gene: TRBJ2-7
CDR3 protein: CASRSHPGKEQYF
CDR3 DNA: TGTGCCAGTCGATCCCATCCGGGGAAGGAGCAGTACTTC

V gene: TRBV27
clone size: NA
D gene: NA
J gene: TRBJ2-3
CDR3 protein: CASSLSAGPHTDTQYF
CDR3 DNA: TGTGCCAGCAGTTTATCGGCGGGACCCCACACAGATACGCAGTATTTT

V gene: TRBV5-1
clone size: NA
D gene: NA
J gene: TRBJ2-5
CDR3 protein: CASSSTGESLKTQYF
CDR3 DNA: TGCGCCAGCAGCTCTACGGGGGAAAGCTTGAAGACCCAGTACTTC

V gene: TRBV28
clone size: NA
D gene: NA
J gene: TRBJ2-3
CDR3 protein: CASRGSVGSTDTQYF
CDR3 DNA: TGTGCCAGCAGGGGTAGTGTCGGGAGCACAGATACGCAGTATTTT

V gene: TRBV4-2
clone size: NA
D gene: TRBD1
J gene: TRBJ2-7
CDR3 protein: CASSLRQGASSRTYEQYF
CDR3 DNA: TGTGCCAGCAGCCTAAGACAGGGGGCGTCCTCCCGCACCTACGAGCAGTACTTC

V gene: TRBV2
clone size: NA
D gene: TRBD2
J gene: TRBJ2-2
CDR3 protein: CASSEGLAGVYTGELFF
CDR3 DNA: TGTGCCAGCAGTGAGGGACTAGCGGGAGTCTACACCGGGGAGCTGTTTTTT

V gene: TRBV6-5
clone size: NA
D gene: NA
J gene: TRBJ1-2
CDR3 protein: CASSYGSAYGYTF
CDR3 DNA: TGTGCCAGCAGTTATGGATCAGCGTATGGCTACACCTTC

V gene: TRBV7-9
clone size: once
D gene: NA
J gene: TRBJ1-2
CDR3 protein: CASSRRTVLHYGYTF
CDR3 DNA: TGTGCCAGCAGCCGGAGGACAGTTCTACACTATGGCTACACCTTC

V gene: TRBV6-6
clone size: NA
D gene: TRBD2
J gene: TRBJ2-1
CDR3 protein: CASSYLWTSGYNEQFF
CDR3 DNA: TGTGCCAGCAGTTATTTATGGACTAGCGGTTACAATGAGCAGTTCTTC

V gene: TRBV7-9
clone size: NA
D gene: TRBD1
J gene: TRBJ1-4
CDR3 protein: CASSWRGQTNEKLFF
CDR3 DNA: TGTGCCAGCAGCTGGAGGGGACAGACTAATGAAAAACTGTTTTTT

V gene: TRBV30
clone size: NA
D gene: NA
J gene: TRBJ2-7
CDR3 protein: CAWSVIGYEQYF
CDR3 DNA: TGTGCCTGGAGTGTTATTGGGTACGAGCAGTACTTC

V gene: TRBV14
clone size: NA
D gene: TRBD2
J gene: TRBJ2-7
CDR3 protein: CASSQVPGLAGGDEQYF
CDR3 DNA: TGTGCCAGCAGCCAAGTCCCGGGACTAGCGGGAGGAGACGAGCAGTACTTC

V gene: TRBV5-1
clone size: NA
D gene: TRBD2
J gene: TRBJ2-1
CDR3 protein: CASSSLAGVPYNEQFF
CDR3 DNA: TGCGCCAGCAGCTCCTTAGCGGGAGTGCCCTACAATGAGCAGTTCTTC

V gene: TRBV10-1
clone size: NA
D gene: TRBD2
J gene: TRBJ2-7
CDR3 protein: CATPLRGGSNEQYF
CDR3 DNA: TGCGCCACCCCTCTCCGGGGGGGATCCAACGAGCAGTACTTC

V gene: TRBV28
clone size: once
D gene: NA
J gene: TRBJ1-5
CDR3 protein: CASSSEDPIIEPQHF
CDR3 DNA: TGTGCCAGCAGTTCCGAGGACCCTATAATCGAGCCCCAGCATTTT

V gene: TRBV7-9
clone size: once
D gene: NA
J gene: TRBJ1-2
CDR3 protein: CASRGYGRESYGYTF
CDR3 DNA: TGTGCCAGCAGAGGGTATGGAAGAGAGTCTTATGGCTACACCTTC

V gene: TRBV5-1
clone size: NA
D gene: TRBD2
J gene: TRBJ2-3
CDR3 protein: CASSCLTGGPADTQYF
CDR3 DNA: TGCGCCAGCAGCTGCCTTACGGGAGGGCCGGCAGATACGCAGTATTTT

V gene: TRBV28
clone size: NA
D gene: NA
J gene: TRBJ1-4
CDR3 protein: CASSLGRLADVATNEKLFF
CDR3 DNA: TGTGCCAGCAGTTTAGGCAGGTTGGCCGACGTTGCAACTAATGAAAAACTGTTTTTT

V gene: TRBV29-1
clone size: NA
D gene: NA
J gene: TRBJ1-3
CDR3 protein: CSVEDVQEGDSGNTIYF
CDR3 DNA: TGCAGCGTTGAGGATGTTCAGGAAGGGGACTCTGGAAACACCATATATTTT

V gene: TRBV7-7
clone size: NA
D gene: NA
J gene: TRBJ1-1
CDR3 protein: CASPSTEAFF
CDR3 DNA: TGTGCCAGCCCATCCACTGAAGCTTTCTTT

V gene: TRBV18
clone size: NA
D gene: TRBD2
J gene: TRBJ2-3
CDR3 protein: CASSGTSGRTDTQYF
CDR3 DNA: TGTGCCAGCTCGGGGACTAGCGGGAGGACAGATACGCAGTATTTT

V gene: TRBV19
clone size: NA
D gene: TRBD2
J gene: TRBJ2-1
CDR3 protein: CASSPSGRASSEQFF
CDR3 DNA: TGTGCCAGTAGTCCTAGCGGGAGGGCCTCAAGTGAGCAGTTCTTC

V gene: TRBV6-4
clone size: NA
D gene: TRBD2
J gene: TRBJ2-1
CDR3 protein: CASSALAGVANEQFF
CDR3 DNA: TGTGCCAGCAGCGCCCTAGCGGGAGTTGCGAATGAGCAGTTCTTC

V gene: TRBV7-3
clone size: NA
D gene: NA
J gene: TRBJ2-7
CDR3 protein: CASSLSYRDGEQYF
CDR3 DNA: TGTGCCAGCAGCTTAAGTTACAGAGACGGCGAGCAGTACTTC

V gene: TRBV29-1
clone size: NA
D gene: NA
J gene: TRBJ2-3
CDR3 protein: CSVGDKTSTDTQYF
CDR3 DNA: TGCAGCGTGGGGGACAAAACTAGCACAGATACGCAGTATTTT

V gene: TRBV21-1
clone size: NA
D gene: NA
J gene: TRBJ2-7
CDR3 protein: CASSKVGGPYEQYF
CDR3 DNA: TGTGCCAGCAGCAAAGTAGGGGGGCCCTACGAGCAGTACTTC

V gene: TRBV6-1
clone size: NA
D gene: NA
J gene: TRBJ2-1
CDR3 protein: CASSGGSGAYNEQFF
CDR3 DNA: TGTGCCAGCAGTGGAGGTTCGGGAGCCTACAATGAGCAGTTCTTC

V gene: TRBV5-1
clone size: NA
D gene: TRBD2
J gene: TRBJ2-1
CDR3 protein: CASSSSARENRTHEQFF
CDR3 DNA: TGCGCCAGCAGCTCTAGCGCGCGGGAGAACCGTACACATGAGCAGTTCTTC